A single sample gave rise to the 30 T cell receptor beta chains below, sequenced in a study of T cells in Graves' hyperthyroidism and ophthalmopathy. The investigators amplified TCR beta CDR3 regions from RNA transcripts. The TCR CDR3 was amplified in a first-round RT-PCR using the HTBI primer set. MiXCR, run by TCRdb on the multiplex PCR reads, gives a single entry per CDR3 protein. This sample yields 730,000 or so distinct CDR3 sequences, of which roughly a sixth are seen a single time; over 15% belongs to the top ten. The sample was blood. These receptors originate from a woman in her forties or fifties with Graves' hyperthyroidism that later progressed to Graves' ophthalmopathy.

This clonotype was recorded only once. The V gene is TRBV7-9, the J gene TRBJ2-2; possibly TRBD1 or TRBD2 for D (5 bases each). The CDR3 sequence is 15 residues long. Germline-derived CDR1 and CDR2 are SEHNR and FQNEAQ (reference sequence). The V gene lost 8 bases and the J gene lost 11 bases, with 24 bases spanning the gap. The CDR3 loop is CASGPVRDRGAELFF. CDR3 in DNA: TGTGCCAGCGGCCCCGTCCGGGACCGAGGGGCCGAGCTGTTTTTT.

J is TRBJ2-1 and V is TRBV3-1; 7 bases are a match to TRBD2. Trimming cost V 1 base and J 7 bases; bases outside gene matches: 4. The length of the CDR3 is 14 residues. Germline lookup yields CDR1 LGHDT and CDR2 YNNKEL (reference sequence). The CDR3, as DNA: TGTGCCAGCAGCCAAGCGACTAGCTGGAATGAGCAGTTCTTC. Its protein product is CASSQATSWNEQFF.

This clonotype was counted a few times. The CDR3 region is CASSPGGQRGNEQFF. Written as DNA, the CDR3 is TGTGCCAGCTCACCTGGTGGGCAGAGAGGCAATGAGCAGTTCTTC. The chain joins TRBV18 to TRBJ2-1; D is ambiguous. CDR3 length equals 15 residues. Trimming left V 3 bases short and J 6 bases short, with 15 bases between. The V gene's germline CDR1 is KGHSH and CDR2 LQKENI. Based on the CDR3 plus reference TRBV18 and TRBJ2-1, the full variable domain is NAGVMQNPRHLVRRRGQEARLRCSPMKGHSHVYWYRQLPEEGLKFMVYLQKENIIDESGMPKERFSAEFPKEGPSILRIQQVVRGDSAAYFCASSPGGQRGNEQFFGPGTRLTVL.

This clonotype was seen a single time. This rearrangement joins TRBV5-1 to TRBJ2-6; 7 bases fit TRBD1. The ends lost 7 bases at V and 1 base at J; junction bases unmatched: 14. Germline loops: CDR1 SGHRS, CDR2 YFSETQ. This CDR3 has 18 amino acids. The CDR3 region has the DNA TGCGCCAGCTCTCCCGAGGGGGCATCGGGGTCTGGGGCCAACGTCCTGACTTTC. Translating gives CASSPEGASGSGANVLTF. Together with reference TRBV5-1 and TRBJ2-6, the CDR3 gives the full variable domain: KAGVTQTPRYLIKTRGQQVTLSCSPISGHRSVSWYQQTPGQGLQFLFEYFSETQRNKGNFPGRFSGRQFSNSRSEMNVSTLELGDSALYLCASSPEGASGSGANVLTFGAGSRLTVL.

This clonotype was recorded once. The genes are TRBV12-3 or TRBV12-4 and TRBJ2-3, with 7 bases identical to TRBD2. After removal of 8 bases from V and 2 bases from J, the junction contained 7 bases not matched to a gene. CDR3 length equals 14 residues. CDR3 DNA sequence: TGTGCCAGCGATCGAGCGGGGTCCACAGATACGCAGTATTTT. As protein: CASDRAGSTDTQYF.

The sample holds many counts of this clonotype. The chain is built from TRBV3-1 and TRBJ1-6; D unclear. V shed 3 bases and J shed 14 bases, with 17 bases lying between them. CDR1 and CDR2 from the germline V gene are LGHDT and YNNKEL (reference sequence). The CDR3 is 14 amino acids. For the CDR3, the DNA is TGTGCCAGCAGCCACGATGAGGGCCTATTCACCCTCCACTTT. Protein product: CASSHDEGLFTLHF. Drawing the rest from reference TRBV3-1 and TRBJ1-6, the complete variable domain is DTAVSQTPKYLVTQMGNDKSIKCEQNLGHDTMYWYKQDSKKFLKIMFSYNNKELIINETVPNRFSPKSPDKAHLNLHINSLELGDSAVYFCASSHDEGLFTLHFGNGTRLTVT.

This clonotype was seen ten or more times. The rearrangement uses TRBV5-1 and TRBJ2-1, with 9 bases identical to TRBD2. Germline-derived CDR1 and CDR2 are SGHRS and YFSETQ. V dropped 0 bases and J dropped 4; count of bases not matched to a gene: 5. This CDR3 contains 16 residues. CDR3 in DNA: TGCGCCAGCAGCTTGGGTGCTAGCGGGGCTTACAATGAGCAGTTCTTC. Translation: CASSLGASGAYNEQFF.

This clonotype was picked up a small number of times. The chain uses TRBV29-1 and TRBJ2-1; the D is unclear. Looked up from germline, CDR1 is SQVTM and CDR2 is ANQGSEA. The CDR3 consists of 11 residues. V lost 3 bases, J lost 6 bases, and 6 bases lay in between. The CDR3 loop is CSVEISNEQFF. The CDR3 region has the DNA TGCAGCGTTGAGATATCCAATGAGCAGTTCTTC.

This clonotype was recorded many times. The V gene is TRBV3-1, the J gene TRBJ1-2; D remains unclear. This CDR3 has 12 amino acids. CDR1 is LGHDT and CDR2 is YNNKEL in the germline V gene (reference sequence). The V end lost 1 base, the J end lost 8 bases, and 8 bases lay between the germline ends. The CDR3 here is CASSQVSGGYTF. For the CDR3, the DNA is TGTGCCAGCAGCCAAGTTTCTGGGGGCTACACCTTC.

This clonotype was observed many times. The chain links TRBV15 to TRBJ1-2; D call uncertain. Trimming took 0 bases from V and 4 from J, leaving 12 bases between them. This CDR3 has 15 residues. The V gene's germline CDR1 is LNHNV and CDR2 YYDKDF (reference sequence). In DNA form, the CDR3 reads TGTGCCACCAGCAGAGATAATATTGCGGGCTATGGCTACACCTTC. Amino acid sequence: CATSRDNIAGYGYTF.

The V gene is TRBV6-2 or TRBV6-3, the J gene TRBJ2-1; no definite D call. The germline CDR1 and CDR2 sequences are MNHEY and SVGEGT. The CDR3 extends over 17 amino acids. The V and J ends lost 6 bases and 0 bases respectively, with 18 bases between them. CDR3 bases: TGTGCCAGCAGCCGCTTGGGTGTAGTGAGCTCCTACAATGAGCAGTTCTTC. It encodes CASSRLGVVSSYNEQFF.

This clonotype was observed a handful of times. The chain is built from TRBV29-1 and TRBJ2-5; 7 positions agree with TRBD1. CDR3 length equals 12 residues. V was clipped by 7 bases and J by 2 bases; unmatched bases: 4. Germline CDR1 SQVTM, CDR2 ANQGSEA. The CDR3 loop reads CSADREQETQYF. As DNA, the CDR3 is TGCAGCGCTGACAGGGAACAAGAGACCCAGTACTTC.

With respect to this clonotype: Given a much more abundant clone one base away, this may be a read error. The J gene is TRBJ1-1, the V gene TRBV20-1; D gene uncertain. V gave up 6 bases and J gave up 5 bases, with 22 bases separating them. Germline V CDR1 and CDR2: DFQATT, SNEGSKA (reference sequence). The CDR3 runs to 15 residues. The CDR3 reads CSAGHRRGALTEAFF. The CDR3 bases are TGCAGTGCCGGCCACCGCCGGGGAGCACTTACTGAAGCTTTCTTT.

This clonotype has a single count. This chain links TRBV14 with TRBJ1-2, with 7 bases aligning to TRBD1. V shed 5 bases and J 4 bases; nucleotides not matched to a gene: 10. From germline, CDR1 is SGHDN and CDR2 FVKESK. The CDR3 is made up of 15 amino acids. CDR3 in DNA: TGTGCCAGCAGCGGCCGGGACAGAGGTTTCTATGGCTACACCTTC. It yields the protein CASSGRDRGFYGYTF.

This chain uses TRBV9 with TRBJ2-3; TRBD2 matches 10 bases. The trim removed 2 bases at V and 2 bases at J, leaving 2 bases unmatched. This CDR3 comprises 15 residues. CDR1 is SGDLS and CDR2 is YYNGEE in the germline V gene. CDR3 DNA: TGTGCCAGCAGCGTTAGCGGGGGGACCACAGATACGCAGTATTTT. Its translation: CASSVSGGTTDTQYF.

This clonotype was picked up many times. The rearrangement links TRBV12-3 or TRBV12-4 to TRBJ1-6; a possible D gene is TRBD1 (6 bases). V gave up 3 bases and J gave up 8 bases, with 11 bases separating them. The CDR3 extends over 14 amino acids. The CDR3 loop reads CASSFRQADSPLHF. In DNA, the CDR3 is TGTGCCAGCAGTTTTCGACAGGCGGATTCACCCCTCCACTTT.

The table lists this clonotype with many counts. The rearrangement joins TRBV5-1 to TRBJ2-6, with D possibly matching TRBD2 (5 bases). Germline V gene data show CDR1 as SGHRS and CDR2 as YFSETQ. V was clipped by 0 bases and J by 0 bases, with 10 bases between them. The CDR3 contains 17 residues. DNA for the CDR3: TGCGCCAGCAGCTTGGGAGGGCTCCTCTCTGGGGCCAACGTCCTGACTTTC. Translating it yields CASSLGGLLSGANVLTF.

This clonotype turned up a few times. One junction end disagrees with the germline gene, perhaps due to a read error. The rearrangement joins TRBV2 to TRBJ2-5, with D uncertain. The CDR3 extends over 12 amino acids. The germline V gene encodes CDR1 SNHLY and CDR2 FYNNEI. CDR3 region: CASSEPEETRYF. The CDR3 DNA is TGTGCCAGCAGTGAGCCAGAAGAGACCCGGTACTTC.

Ten or more counts support this clonotype. V gene TRBV11-2 combines with J gene TRBJ2-5; 8 nucleotides align to TRBD2. The V segment lost 2 bases and the J segment 3 bases; nucleotides outside the gene matches: 5. The CDR3 runs to 15 residues. Germline CDR1 and CDR2: SGHAT and FQNNGV. CDR3: CASSLRGGAEETQYF. Written as DNA, the CDR3 is TGTGCCAGCAGCTTACGGGGGGGCGCAGAAGAGACCCAGTACTTC.

Ten or more counts support this clonotype. The V call is TRBV6-1, the J call TRBJ2-1; 7 nucleotides line up with TRBD2. In germline, CDR1 is MNHNS, CDR2 SASEGT. The CDR3 spans 16 residues. V was clipped by 6 bases and J by 6 bases; unmatched bases: 14. The CDR3 here is CASRSKGQRGTNEQFF. The CDR3 nucleotides are TGTGCCAGCAGGTCCAAGGGGCAGCGGGGTACCAATGAGCAGTTCTTC.

The chain is built from TRBV7-9 and TRBJ1-1; no reliable D call. This CDR3 has 12 amino acids. Per germline, CDR1 SEHNR and CDR2 FQNEAQ (reference sequence). Trimming left V 4 bases short and J 10 bases short, with 13 bases between. This CDR3 reads CASSSLRGGAFF. CDR3 nucleotides: TGTGCCAGCAGCTCGCTGCGGGGTGGAGCTTTCTTT.

This clonotype has ten or more counts. The gene calls are TRBV20-1 and TRBJ1-2; D unclear. The V and J ends lost 0 bases and 7 bases respectively, with 12 bases between them. Germline assignment: CDR1 DFQATT and CDR2 SNEGSKA (reference sequence). This CDR3 spans 13 amino acids. CDR3 sequence reads: CSARDYRGGGYTF. CDR3 sequence (DNA): TGCAGTGCTAGAGATTACCGGGGTGGTGGCTACACCTTC.

This clonotype was detected ten times or more. The chain couples TRBV13 to TRBJ2-2; no definite D call. CDR3 length: 15 residues. Per the germline V gene, CDR1 is PRHDT and CDR2 is FYEKMQ (reference sequence). With 1 base removed from V and 5 bases from J, the gap between germline ends came to 11 bases. The CDR3 sequence: CASSLERWGTGELFF. As DNA, the CDR3 is TGTGCCAGCAGCTTAGAGCGATGGGGTACCGGGGAGCTGTTTTTT.

On this clonotype itself: Compared with germline, one end of the junction differs, possibly owing to a read error. The rearrangement uses TRBV30 and TRBJ1-2, with TRBD1 identical over 7 bases. Germline assignment: CDR1 GTSNPN and CDR2 SVGIG (reference sequence). The length of the CDR3 is 13 residues. CDR3 sequence (DNA): TGTGCCTGGAGTAGGGGGCAGGGCACTGAGTTCGCCTTC. This gives the protein CAWSRGQGTEFAF.

The chain combines TRBV19 with TRBJ1-1; D unclear. CDR3 size: 14 residues. The V gene's germline CDR1 is LNHDA and CDR2 SQIVND (reference sequence). Trimming took off 4 bases at V and 3 bases at J, with 12 bases between the two ends. The CDR3 region has the DNA TGTGCCAGTAGTAGTCGGTATTTGGACACTGAAGCTTTCTTT. Its protein is CASSSRYLDTEAFF.

Many counts were recorded for this clonotype. This chain links TRBV2 with TRBJ1-3; D remains unclear. The CDR3 totals 14 residues. Germline lookup yields CDR1 SNHLY and CDR2 FYNNEI. V was shortened by 6 bases and J by 0 bases, with 9 bases between the two germline ends. The CDR3 nucleotides are TGTGCCAGCAGCGAGGCCCGCTCTGGAAACACCATATATTTT. Its protein product is CASSEARSGNTIYF. Supplemented by reference TRBV2 and TRBJ1-3, the full variable domain reads EPEVTQTPSHQVTQMGQEVILRCVPISNHLYFYWYRQILGQKVEFLVSFYNNEISEKSEIFDDQFSVERPDGSNFTLKIRSTKLEDSAMYFCASSEARSGNTIYFGEGSWLTVV.

The sample holds one count of this clonotype. The J gene is TRBJ2-1, the V gene TRBV30; the D gene could be TRBD1 or TRBD2 (5 bases each). The germline CDR1 and CDR2 sequences are GTSNPN and SVGIG (reference sequence). V gave up 4 bases and J gave up 4 bases, with 11 bases separating them. CDR3 length: 13 residues. As DNA, the CDR3 is TGTGCCTGGAATAGCGCAGGGTACAATGAGCAGTTCTTC. It translates to CAWNSAGYNEQFF.

The table lists this clonotype with a few counts. The rearrangement joins TRBV12-3 or TRBV12-4 to TRBJ1-5; D is perhaps TRBD1 (5 bases). CDR3 length equals 13 residues. Trimming stripped 4 bases from V and 5 bases from J, with 9 bases between. This CDR3 is CASSSRVDQPQHF. CDR3 DNA sequence: TGTGCCAGCAGTTCCAGGGTCGATCAGCCCCAGCATTTT.

This clonotype was detected a few times. The rearrangement uses TRBV20-1 and TRBJ1-3; no clear D. The CDR3 runs to 13 residues. Per the germline V gene, CDR1 is DFQATT and CDR2 is SNEGSKA (reference sequence). Trimming pared 5 bases from V and 0 bases from J, leaving 8 bases between. CDR3 DNA: TGCAGTGCTTCCGACAACTCTGGAAACACCATATATTTT. This encodes CSASDNSGNTIYF.

This chain links TRBV10-3 with TRBJ1-5; D is uncertain. This CDR3 spans 14 amino acids. CDR1 and CDR2 from the germline V gene are ENHRY and SYGVKD. Trimming shortened V by 6 bases and J by 4 bases, and 13 bases separated the two germline ends. The CDR3 loop reads CAISPGRDNQPQHF. Here the CDR3 DNA reads TGTGCCATCAGCCCGGGTAGAGATAATCAGCCCCAGCATTTT.